The clone carrying this TCR gamma chain was seen a few times. Its specificity is not known. The DNA is left out, because the CDR3 cannot be placed on it with certainty; the CDR3 is given as TCRdb lists it. The CDR3 is 18 residues long, ends included. This sample was taken from a study of gamma delta lymphoproliferative disorders and STAT genes. Across the study: This Tgammadelta LGLL cohort mixed symptomatic disease with indolent courses. Study-wide results and caveats: Low-frequency NGS calls may be less specific; leukemic clone sharing needs confirmation.

The receptor sequences were amplified from genomic DNA of peripheral blood mononuclear cells. TCRdb re-called clones from the multiplex PCR reads via CATT. The sample includes around 2,000 gamma-chain clones, roughly a tenth of them seen just once. The TCR was taken from a human donor with gamma-delta T-cell large granular lymphocyte leukemia. The V gene call is TRGV11, and the J gene call is absent. TRGV11 is an open reading frame whose function is uncertain. Sequencing was done on a sample of blood. The chain's CDR3 is CTTVPAGLGTGPYYKKLF.